The next 28 T cell receptor beta chains were all read from a single sample in a study of T-cell memory formation after mild COVID-19. TCRdb called the 5' RACE reads again in MiXCR, with one record for every CDR3 protein. The sample records roughly 350,000 distinct CDR3 sequences, 25% to 30% being singletons. Sequenced material: PBMCs or a T cell subset sorted from them (not recorded which). Receptor source: an adult woman who had mild COVID-19 (a few samples of this study predate the infection). Cell type and time point are not known.

The J gene is TRBJ2-1, the V gene TRBV2; possible D gene TRBD1, 7 bases. This CDR3 has 13 amino acids. Germline-derived CDR1 and CDR2 are SNHLY and FYNNEI. V lost 4 bases to trimming and J lost 6 bases, with 10 bases between them. The CDR3 is CASSAQGGNEQFF. The CDR3 bases are TGTGCCAGCAGTGCCCAGGGGGGCAATGAGCAGTTCTTC.

The genes are TRBV24-1 and TRBJ2-7; 7 bases match TRBD2. The CDR3 totals 13 residues. Germline V gene sequence: CDR1 KGHDR, CDR2 SFDVKD. Unmatched junction bases numbered 2, after V lost 6 bases and J lost 1 base. The CDR3 is CATSPSGSYEQYF. Written as DNA, the CDR3 is TGTGCCACCAGTCCTAGCGGTTCCTACGAGCAGTACTTC.

This clonotype has a handful of counts. The chain joins TRBV4-3 to TRBJ1-2; weak D call: TRBD1 (5 bases). V was trimmed by 2 bases and J by 4 bases, leaving 17 bases between them. The CDR3 extends over 16 amino acids. Looked up from germline, CDR1 is LGHNA and CDR2 is YSLEER. The CDR3 spells CASSQIHGGWGYGYTF. CDR3 in DNA: TGCGCCAGCAGCCAAATCCACGGGGGATGGGGCTATGGCTACACCTTC.

This clonotype was detected a few times. V usage is TRBV30 and J usage is TRBJ2-5; D may be TRBD1 (6 bases). V lost 1 base and J lost 0, with 15 bases in between. CDR3 size: 16 residues. From germline, CDR1 is GTSNPN and CDR2 SVGIG (reference sequence). This CDR3 is CAWSGNRVGHQETQYF. In DNA, the CDR3 is TGTGCCTGGAGTGGGAACAGGGTAGGACACCAAGAGACCCAGTACTTC.

The chain couples TRBV19 to TRBJ2-3; 8 bases are a match to TRBD2. Germline V lookup: CDR1 LNHDA, CDR2 SQIVND (reference sequence). This CDR3 region has 13 residues. V lost 5 bases, J lost 5 bases, and 3 bases stayed unmatched. The CDR3 DNA is TGTGCCAGTAGTCTACTAGCGGAAGATACGCAGTATTTT. It is translated as CASSLLAEDTQYF.

The chain joins TRBV4-2 to TRBJ2-7; D might be TRBD1 or TRBD2, each matching 6 bases. Trimming removed 4 bases from V and 2 bases from J, with 18 bases in between. The germline gives CDR1 LGHNA, CDR2 YNFKEQ. This CDR3 is 16 amino acids long. CDR3 coding DNA: TGTGCCAGCAGCCCTGAGGGGGACTTGACGACCTACGAGCAGTACTTC. It yields the protein CASSPEGDLTTYEQYF.

The J gene is TRBJ2-3, the V gene TRBV20-1; 9 nucleotides line up with TRBD1. Germline loops: CDR1 DFQATT, CDR2 SNEGSKA (reference sequence). This CDR3 has 15 residues. Trimming cost V 1 base and J 4 bases; bases outside gene matches: 6. CDR3 DNA sequence: TGCAGTGCTAGAGCCTGGACAGGGGACCCAGATACGCAGTATTTT. Translation gives CSARAWTGDPDTQYF.

The rearrangement joins TRBV6-1 to TRBJ2-2; D gene uncertain. The CDR3 sequence is 14 residues long. Trimming stripped 3 bases from V and 0 bases from J, with 5 bases between. Germline V gene lookup returns CDR1 MNHNS and CDR2 SASEGT. CDR3 residues: CASSDTANTGELFF. Here the CDR3 DNA reads TGTGCCAGCAGTGATACAGCGAACACCGGGGAGCTGTTTTTT.

This clonotype was counted only a few times. The J gene is TRBJ1-2, the V gene TRBV5-1; D not resolved. Germline lookup yields CDR1 SGHRS and CDR2 YFSETQ. The CDR3 has 12 amino acids. Deletions cut 2 bases from V and 6 bases from J, with 8 bases between. The chain's CDR3 is CASSLSGNGYTF. CDR3 bases: TGCGCCAGCAGCTTATCGGGGAATGGCTACACCTTC.

The rearrangement joins TRBV18 to TRBJ2-4, with 8 bases fitting TRBD2. The germline V gene encodes CDR1 KGHSH and CDR2 LQKENI. This CDR3 comprises 16 residues. V was clipped by 4 bases and J by 0 bases; unmatched bases: 5. Written as DNA, the CDR3 is TGTGCCAGCTCACTACTAGCGGAGATAGCCAAAAACATTCAGTACTTC. It codes for CASSLLAEIAKNIQYF.

This clonotype was found a few times. The CDR3 DNA is TGCGCCAGCAGCCAAGGCCTAGCACCGGGACATCGCTACGAGCAGTACTTC. Translated, it gives CASSQGLAPGHRYEQYF. This chain links TRBV4-1 with TRBJ2-7; TRBD1 might be the D (6 bases). CDR1 is MGHRA and CDR2 is YSYEKL in the germline V gene. The length of the CDR3 is 17 residues. V lost 1 base and J lost 3, with 19 bases in between.

The rearrangement links TRBV5-4 to TRBJ2-5; D perhaps matches TRBD1 (6 bases). Germline loops: CDR1 SGHNT, CDR2 YYREEE (reference sequence). V lost 4 bases to trimming and J lost 5 bases, with 15 bases between them. There are 14 residues in the CDR3. CDR3 nucleotides: TGTGCCAGCAGCGGCAGGGGTACGGAGGAGACCCAGTACTTC. Amino acids: CASSGRGTEETQYF.

The chain links TRBV4-1 to TRBJ1-4, with 10 bases lining up with TRBD1. V lost 2 bases to trimming and J lost 15 bases; unmatched junction nucleotides: 3. The V gene's germline CDR1 is MGHRA and CDR2 YSYEKL. This CDR3 spans 12 amino acids. The CDR3 DNA follows: TGCGCCAGCAGCCAACAGGACAGGGGGTTGTTTTTT. It encodes CASSQQDRGLFF.

The sample holds one count of this clonotype. This chain uses TRBV7-8 with TRBJ1-5; 9 nucleotides agree with TRBD1. The CDR3 sequence is 16 residues long. V was clipped by 0 bases and J by 4 bases; unmatched bases: 4. Germline V gene lookup returns CDR1 SGHVS and CDR2 FQNEAQ. The CDR3 DNA reads as TGTGCCAGCAGCTTAGCGTCGGGGACAGGGAATCAGCCCCAGCATTTT. Amino acids: CASSLASGTGNQPQHF.

This clonotype was counted between two and nine times. The chain joins TRBV3-1 to TRBJ2-1, with 7 bases matching TRBD2. Looked up from germline, CDR1 is LGHDT and CDR2 is YNNKEL (reference sequence). J was trimmed by 0 bases and V by 7 bases; bases with no gene match: 6. This CDR3 region has 15 residues. In nucleotides, the CDR3 is TGTGCCAGCACCCGGGGACTAAACTCCTACAATGAGCAGTTCTTC. Amino acid sequence: CASTRGLNSYNEQFF.

V and J are TRBV24-1 and TRBJ2-1, with D possibly matching TRBD2 (5 bases). The germline V and J ends were trimmed by 3 bases and 2 bases, with 16 bases remaining between them. CDR1 is KGHDR, CDR2 SFDVKD, per germline. CDR3 length: 17 amino acids. The CDR3 loop is CATSDHGSGRPYNEQFF. The CDR3 DNA reads as TGTGCCACCAGTGATCACGGTTCGGGGAGACCCTACAATGAGCAGTTCTTC.

The chain is built from TRBV18 and TRBJ1-1; 8 nucleotides agree with TRBD1. This CDR3 region has 17 residues. Trimming at V came to 2 bases and at J to 4 bases, leaving 12 bases not matched to a gene. CDR1 is KGHSH and CDR2 is LQKENI in the germline V gene. The CDR3 DNA is TGTGCCAGCTCACCAGAGATGAGACAGGGGAGGGGCACTGAAGCTTTCTTT. Its protein is CASSPEMRQGRGTEAFF.

The chain carries TRBV7-2 and TRBJ2-7; 11 bases agree with TRBD1. Germline loops: CDR1 SGHTA, CDR2 FQGNSA. The trim removed 6 bases at V and 6 bases at J, leaving 7 bases unmatched. CDR3 length: 14 residues. CDR3 coding DNA: TGTGCCAGCAGGTTGCCCGGGACAGGGGGCGAGCAGTACTTC. This gives the protein CASRLPGTGGEQYF. Filled out from reference TRBV7-2 and TRBJ2-7, the complete variable domain reads GAGVSQSPSNKVTEKGKDVELRCDPISGHTALYWYRQSLGQGLEFLIYFQGNSAPDKSGLPSDRFSAERTGGSVSTLTIQRTQQEDSAVYLCASRLPGTGGEQYFGPGTRLTVT.

This clonotype came up a few times. The rearrangement links TRBV7-6 to TRBJ2-7, with TRBD2 matching 8 bases. Trimming at V came to 1 base and at J to 6 bases, leaving 5 bases not matched to a gene. Germline CDR1 is SGHVS and CDR2 is FNYEAQ. CDR3 size: 14 residues. Here the CDR3 reads CASSLEGGRSEQYF. The CDR3 nucleotides read TGTGCCAGCAGCTTAGAGGGCGGGAGGTCCGAGCAGTACTTC.

The J gene is TRBJ2-7, the V gene TRBV6-6, with D maybe TRBD2 (6 bases). CDR1 and CDR2 from the germline V gene are MNHNY and SVGAGI (reference sequence). Between the trimmed V and J ends, which lost 7 bases and 0 bases, there was a span of 13 bases. There are 14 residues in the CDR3. Here the CDR3 DNA reads TGTGCCAGCACCATAGCGGAAAACTCCTACGAGCAGTACTTC. Encoded protein: CASTIAENSYEQYF.

This sequence joins TRBV2 and TRBJ2-2; no definite D call. Trimming took 1 base from V and 1 from J, leaving 7 bases between them. Per the germline V gene, CDR1 is SNHLY and CDR2 is FYNNEI. The CDR3 totals 15 residues. For the CDR3, the DNA is TGTGCCAGCAGTGAAGTTCCGGGGAACACCGGGGAGCTGTTTTTT. This translates into CASSEVPGNTGELFF.

V and J are TRBV29-1 and TRBJ1-1; unclear D gene. In germline, CDR1 is SQVTM, CDR2 ANQGSEA. V lost 2 bases and J lost 5, with 6 bases in between. There are 11 residues in the CDR3. Here the CDR3 DNA reads TGCAGCGTTGAAAATTGGACTGAAGCTTTCTTT. Its protein product is CSVENWTEAFF.

This clonotype was seen many times. The chain links TRBV20-1 to TRBJ2-2; tentatively, D is TRBD2 (6 bases). Germline lookup yields CDR1 DFQATT and CDR2 SNEGSKA (reference sequence). The CDR3 is 15 amino acids. Trimming cost V 0 bases and J 3 bases, with 11 bases left between them. The CDR3 spells CSARDSGRDTGELFF. CDR3 in DNA: TGCAGTGCTAGAGATTCCGGGAGAGACACCGGGGAGCTGTTTTTT.

The chain is built from TRBV11-2 and TRBJ1-1; D gene uncertain. Looked up from germline, CDR1 is SGHAT and CDR2 is FQNNGV. The CDR3 consists of 16 residues. V lost 1 base to trimming and J lost 6 bases, with 18 bases between them. This CDR3 is CASSLGVGLGGPEAFF. CDR3 sequence (DNA): TGTGCCAGCAGCTTAGGAGTAGGGTTAGGAGGCCCTGAAGCTTTCTTT.

This clonotype was picked up a small number of times. The chain combines TRBV7-2 with TRBJ2-1, with TRBD1 identical over 7 bases. Unmatched junction bases numbered 11, after V lost 5 bases and J lost 10 bases. The CDR3 loop spans 14 amino acids. Germline loops: CDR1 SGHTA, CDR2 FQGNSA. The CDR3, as DNA: TGTGCCAGCAGCCTAGGGTCGGGACAGAGAGAGCAGTTCTTC. Its protein product is CASSLGSGQREQFF.

The gene calls are TRBV7-9 and TRBJ2-2, with TRBD2 as a possible D gene (6 bases). The germline V and J ends were trimmed by 8 bases and 7 bases, with 11 bases remaining between them. Germline V gene data show CDR1 as SEHNR and CDR2 as FQNEAQ (reference sequence). The CDR3 contains 12 residues. The CDR3 DNA sequence: TGTGCCAGCCCAGCGGGCCTCGGGGAGCTGTTTTTT. It is translated as CASPAGLGELFF.

The J gene is TRBJ1-2, the V gene TRBV20-1; 9 bases align to TRBD1. Per the germline V gene, CDR1 is DFQATT and CDR2 is SNEGSKA (reference sequence). This CDR3 has 14 amino acids. The J segment lost 2 bases and the V segment lost 3 bases, leaving 4 bases of the junction unmatched. The CDR3 nucleotides read TGCAGTGCTAGGGGACAGGGCCCGAACTATGGCTACACCTTC. Translated, it gives CSARGQGPNYGYTF.

This clonotype was seen only a few times. The chain joins TRBV20-1 to TRBJ2-7; 9 bases fit TRBD1. Germline CDR1 reads DFQATT; CDR2 reads SNEGSKA (reference sequence). V dropped 3 bases and J dropped 6; count of bases not matched to a gene: 9. This CDR3 is built from 14 residues. CDR3 bases: TGCAGTGCTAGGGGGGGACAGGGTCCCTCCGAGCAGTACTTC. It codes for CSARGGQGPSEQYF.